This entry describes one T cell receptor (beta chain). This clonotype was counted many times. What antigen it recognizes has not been identified. The input lacks base qualities; no much larger clone sits a single base away. The source of the sample is a study of CD8+CD57+ T cells in acquired aplastic anemia (dated 2018 in TCRdb). With respect to the entire study: A mean of 3.2 ug of DNA, ranging from roughly 0.19 to 27.4 ug, was extracted from sorted CD4+ and CD8+ cells. Healthy donor samples averaged approximately 9.8 million reads for CD4+ and fewer than 12 million for CD8+ cells.

Genomic DNA served as template for TCR beta VDJ combination and CDR3 sequence profiling. An Illumina HiSeq 2000 was used for TCR repertoire sequencing. Concerning the study's data processing: TRBV/TRBJ rearrangement plots, CDR3 size and DJ length profiles, and Simpson's diversity index were used to assess repertoires. Whichever DNA sequence was most abundant in the deep sequencing data was defined as the immunodominant clone. CDR3 amino acid sequences were checked for sharing across subjects and were also compared against the VDJdb database and published repertoires. TCRdb applied fastp at Q25 and MiXCR to the public reads, then kept only in-frame beta chains. Each CDR3 protein appears once, grouped with its most common genes and DNA. TCRdb's processing, not the authors', yielded these V and J calls. The sample has approximately 170,000 distinct CDR3 sequences on record, about three fifths of them singletons. The top ten constitute 45% to 55% of the sample.

In this study, sorted CD4+ and CD8+ T cells from the blood of healthy subjects and of severe aplastic anemia patients had their TCR repertoires deep-sequenced. Ficoll-Paque density gradient centrifugation was used to isolate peripheral blood mononuclear cells. CD4+ and CD8+ T cells were sorted by FACS or magnetic beads before DNA extraction. On the study overall, not on this receptor specifically: CD8+ Simpson's diversity did not differ significantly between patients and healthy controls (P=0.060). Roughly 30 CD8+ CDR3 sequences were found to be shared between patients and controls, but these sequences appeared to be highly expressed in patients and within the immunodominant clones of the patients.

The germline V gene encodes CDR1 MGHDK and CDR2 SYGVNS. The germline V end is reduced by 4 bases and the J end by 3 bases; junction bases left unmatched: 6. From the cysteine through the phenylalanine, the CDR3 covers 14 amino acids. Only the CDR3 DNA is retained, 42 bases long and in frame from the first base. Sequencing was done on a sample of sorted CD4+, CD8+, or CD8+CD57+ T cells (not recorded which) from PBMCs. The sequence joins TRBV25-1 to TRBJ2-7; a stretch of 7 junction bases matches TRBD1. The clonotype was recovered from a human donor in good health. The CDR3 here reads CASSGSGQHYEQYF. The DNA sequence reads TGTGCCAGCAGTGGTTCGGGACAGCACTACGAGCAGTACTTC.